The 29 T cell receptor beta chains in this list originate from one sample, sequenced in a study of T cell responses to AZD1222 COVID-19 vaccine. Sequencing used immunoSEQ multiplex PCR; TCRdb keeps in-frame clones, though not all of them. The data contain about 130,000 clones, roughly 93% of them singletons. Sequenced here: peripheral blood, sampled 28 days after the second AZD1222 dose. These receptors all stem from an adult who received the AZD1222 COVID-19 vaccine.

The chain has TRBV5-6 and TRBJ1-5; the D is unclear. CDR3 length: 15 amino acids. Germline-derived CDR1 and CDR2 are SGHDT and YYEEEE. V lost 0 bases and J lost 2, with 9 bases in between. CDR3 sequence: CASSLGYRGNQPQHF. The CDR3 DNA reads as TGTGCCAGCAGCTTGGGTTACAGAGGCAATCAGCCCCAGCATTTT. Full variable domain (remainder filled in from reference TRBV5-6 and TRBJ1-5): DAGVTQSPTHLIKTRGQQVTLRCSPKSGHDTVSWYQQALGQGPQFIFQYYEEEERQRGNFPDRFSGHQFPNYSSELNVNALLLGDSALYLCASSLGYRGNQPQHFGDGTRLSIL.

J is TRBJ1-1 and V is TRBV7-8, with 9 positions matching TRBD1. This CDR3 comprises 15 residues. J lost 4 bases, V lost 5 bases, and 8 bases had no gene match. Germline assignment: CDR1 SGHVS and CDR2 FQNEAQ. CDR3 loop: CASSTWDREFTEAFF. The CDR3 bases are TGTGCCAGCAGCACCTGGGACAGGGAATTCACTGAAGCTTTCTTT.

The chain is built from TRBV4-2 and TRBJ1-1, with D perhaps matching TRBD1 (5 bases). V lost 0 bases and J 2 bases, leaving 13 bases between the germline ends. The CDR3 is made up of 16 amino acids. Germline V CDR1 and CDR2: LGHNA, YNFKEQ. The CDR3 is CASSQDPSRVNTEAFF. The CDR3 bases are TGTGCCAGCAGCCAAGATCCCAGCAGGGTAAACACTGAAGCTTTCTTT.

The chain is built from TRBV30 and TRBJ2-7; D is perhaps TRBD1 (6 bases). V was clipped by 1 base and J by 2 bases, with 9 bases between them. CDR3 length: 13 residues. Germline CDR1 is GTSNPN and CDR2 is SVGIG (reference sequence). CDR3 DNA sequence: TGTGCCTGGAGTGGACAGGTTACCTACGAGCAGTACTTC. Protein sequence: CAWSGQVTYEQYF.

Notes on this clone: Other nucleotide sequences in the sample specify the same CDR3. The chain combines TRBV28 with TRBJ1-5; possibly TRBD1 for D (6 bases). V gave up 6 bases and J gave up 7 bases, with 10 bases separating them. The V gene's germline CDR1 is MDHEN and CDR2 SYDVKM. The CDR3 is 12 amino acids. In DNA, the CDR3 is TGTGCCAGCAGCCTACAGGGACAGCCCCAGCATTTT. Translating gives CASSLQGQPQHF. The full variable domain, its missing parts supplied by reference TRBV28 and TRBJ1-5, is DVKVTQSSRYLVKRTGEKVFLECVQDMDHENMFWYRQDPGLGLRLIYFSYDVKMKEKGDIPEGYSVSREKKERFSLILESASTNQTSMYLCASSLQGQPQHFGDGTRLSIL.

V is TRBV27 and J is TRBJ2-7; D assignment may be TRBD1 or TRBD2 (5 bases each). In germline, CDR1 is MNHEY, CDR2 SMNVEV (reference sequence). CDR3 size: 16 residues. Trimming shortened V by 3 bases and J by 0 bases, and 15 bases separated the two germline ends. The CDR3 DNA reads as TGTGCCAGCAGTTTCTCTGTGGGGGAGAGCTCCTACGAGCAGTACTTC. The encoded protein is CASSFSVGESSYEQYF.

V usage is TRBV10-2 and J usage is TRBJ1-3; D ambiguous. The CDR3 has 15 residues. Germline V CDR1 and CDR2: WSHSY, SAAADI. Trimming pared 4 bases from V and 0 bases from J, leaving 10 bases between. CDR3 sequence: CASSASSFSGNTIYF. The CDR3 DNA sequence: TGCGCCAGCAGTGCCTCATCATTCTCTGGAAACACCATATATTTT.

The chain joins TRBV28 to TRBJ2-6, with D maybe TRBD2 (5 bases). This CDR3 is built from 15 residues. Trimming took off 3 bases at V and 1 base at J, with 7 bases between the two ends. Germline-derived CDR1 and CDR2 are MDHEN and SYDVKM. CDR3 DNA: TGTGCCAGCAGTTTTAAGCGGTCTGGGGCCAACGTCCTGACTTTC. Protein: CASSFKRSGANVLTF.

This clone appeared a single time. The chain uses TRBV15 and TRBJ2-7; 9 bases are a match to TRBD1. Germline CDR1 is LNHNV and CDR2 is YYDKDF (reference sequence). The CDR3 is made up of 15 amino acids. V dropped 5 bases and J dropped 1; count of bases not matched to a gene: 6. CDR3 sequence: CATSFHRGQSYEQYF. The CDR3 coding sequence is TGTGCCACCAGCTTTCACAGGGGGCAGTCCTACGAGCAGTACTTC.

This chain joins TRBV20-1 and TRBJ2-7; perhaps TRBD2 as D (5 bases). V was trimmed by 0 bases and J by 8 bases, leaving 8 bases between them. Germline V CDR1 and CDR2: DFQATT, SNEGSKA (reference sequence). The CDR3 runs to 11 residues. DNA of the CDR3: TGCAGTGCTAGAGATATAGCGCAGCAGTACTTC. It is translated as CSARDIAQQYF.

The chain uses TRBV28 and TRBJ2-7, with D possibly being TRBD1 (5 bases). CDR1 is MDHEN, CDR2 SYDVKM, per germline. This CDR3 comprises 11 residues. The V gene lost 11 bases and the J gene lost 5 bases, with 13 bases spanning the gap. CDR3 sequence reads: CAAGQFNEQYF. CDR3 nucleotide sequence: TGTGCCGCAGGGCAGTTCAACGAGCAGTACTTC.

V is TRBV10-3 and J is TRBJ1-2, with a possible D match to TRBD1 (6 bases). Germline V gene lookup returns CDR1 ENHRY and CDR2 SYGVKD. V was pared by 11 bases and J by 0 bases, with 13 bases between. The CDR3 loop spans 13 amino acids. For the CDR3, the DNA is TGTGCCGGCGCGACAGGAACTAACTATGGCTACACCTTC. It yields the protein CAGATGTNYGYTF.

The chain is built from TRBV21-1 and TRBJ2-7; TRBD2 is the table's D call, not checked against the DNA. TRBV21-1 is termed a pseudogene. The CDR3 contains 16 residues. The CDR3 region has the DNA TGTGCCAGCAGCAAAGGCCTAGCGGGAGGGATTTACGAGCAGTACTTC. Translating it yields CASSKGLAGGIYEQYF.

The chain has TRBV2 and TRBJ2-1; 11 positions match TRBD2. The CDR3 loop spans 13 amino acids. Germline-derived CDR1 and CDR2 are SNHLY and FYNNEI. With V trimmed by 7 bases and J by 6 bases, 2 bases remained unmatched. CDR3 region: CASNSGRANEQFF. CDR3 DNA sequence: TGTGCCAGCAATAGCGGGAGGGCCAATGAGCAGTTCTTC. The full variable domain, with the rest looked up from reference TRBV2 and TRBJ2-1, is EPEVTQTPSHQVTQMGQEVILRCVPISNHLYFYWYRQILGQKVEFLVSFYNNEISEKSEIFDDQFSVERPDGSNFTLKIRSTKLEDSAMYFCASNSGRANEQFFGPGTRLTVL.

This chain links TRBV9 with TRBJ2-7; perhaps TRBD1 as D (5 bases). Trimming removed 7 bases at V and 0 bases at J, with 14 bases between. The CDR3 is made up of 14 amino acids. From germline, CDR1 is SGDLS and CDR2 YYNGEE. CDR3 nucleotide sequence: TGTGCCAGCGCGAGACAGAAAGACTCCTACGAGCAGTACTTC. It translates to CASARQKDSYEQYF. Full variable domain (outside the CDR3, taken from reference TRBV9 and TRBJ2-7): DSGVTQTPKHLITATGQRVTLRCSPRSGDLSVYWYQQSLDQGLQFLIQYYNGEERAKGNILERFSAQQFPDLHSELNLSSLELGDSALYFCASARQKDSYEQYFGPGTRLTVT.

The chain combines TRBV9 with TRBJ1-6; D unclear. The CDR3 covers 16 residues. V lost 2 bases to trimming and J lost 0 bases, with 9 bases between them. Germline V CDR1 and CDR2: SGDLS, YYNGEE. The CDR3 protein is CASSVDMSSYNSPLHF. The DNA for the CDR3 is TGTGCCAGCAGCGTCGACATGAGCTCCTATAATTCACCCCTCCACTTT.

This chain uses TRBV3-1 (or the pseudogene TRBV3-2) with TRBJ2-5, with D possibly being TRBD1 or TRBD2 (5 bases each). The CDR3 spans 14 residues. Germline V gives CDR1 LGHDT, CDR2 YNNKEL (reference sequence). Trimming removed 5 bases from V and 5 bases from J, with 15 bases in between. DNA for the CDR3: TGTGCCAGCAGCACCCAGTCGGGGCACGAGACCCAGTACTTC. Translation gives CASSTQSGHETQYF.

The chain combines TRBV27 with TRBJ1-5, with a possible D match to TRBD1 (5 bases). Germline lookup yields CDR1 MNHEY and CDR2 SMNVEV (reference sequence). Trimming pared 2 bases from V and 2 bases from J, leaving 10 bases between. There are 15 residues in the CDR3. This CDR3 reads CASSLGQGRNQPQHF. The DNA of the CDR3 is TGTGCCAGCAGTTTAGGGCAGGGCCGCAATCAGCCCCAGCATTTT.

This clone was seen more than once but under ten times. The genes are TRBV5-1 and TRBJ1-3; no clear D gene. The germline CDR1 and CDR2 sequences are SGHRS and YFSETQ. The CDR3 loop spans 16 amino acids. The ends were cut back, 0 bases at V and 1 base at J, with 11 bases in the middle. This CDR3 reads CASSLDSRVSGNTIYF. CDR3 nucleotides: TGCGCCAGCAGCTTGGATTCGCGCGTTTCTGGAAACACCATATATTTT.

The chain couples TRBV6-2 or TRBV6-3 to TRBJ1-2; 12 bases map to TRBD1. The germline V gene has CDR1 MNHEY and CDR2 SVGEGT. Trimming cost V 5 bases and J 8 bases; bases outside gene matches: 9. The CDR3 covers 15 residues. CDR3 sequence: CASSGRDRGRRGYTF. The CDR3 bases are TGTGCCAGCAGTGGCCGGGACAGGGGGCGCCGAGGCTACACCTTC.

This rearrangement joins TRBV18 to TRBJ1-1; D unclear. From germline, CDR1 is KGHSH and CDR2 LQKENI. The CDR3 runs to 14 residues. V shed 1 base and J shed 0 bases, with 6 bases lying between them. CDR3 amino acids: CASSPLALNTEAFF. CDR3 coding DNA: TGTGCCAGCTCACCACTTGCCCTGAACACTGAAGCTTTCTTT.

This clone was observed a single time. The rearrangement joins TRBV7-9 to TRBJ2-5; D gene uncertain. The V end was cut by 5 bases, the J end by 2 bases, with 6 bases between. This CDR3 has 12 residues. Germline CDR1 is SEHNR and CDR2 is FQNEAQ (reference sequence). The CDR3 is CASSARQETQYF. In DNA, the CDR3 is TGTGCCAGCAGCGCCCGGCAAGAGACCCAGTACTTC.

The chain couples TRBV7-3 to TRBJ2-3; 11 nucleotides agree with TRBD2. The CDR3 covers 16 residues. From germline, CDR1 is SGHTA and CDR2 FQGTGA. V dropped 4 bases and J dropped 5; count of bases not matched to a gene: 8. CDR3 in amino acids: CASSSRLAGIGDTQYF. The CDR3 DNA reads TGTGCCAGCAGCTCCAGACTAGCGGGAATTGGAGATACGCAGTATTTT.

The gene calls are TRBV2 and TRBJ1-1, with 10 bases matching TRBD1. CDR1 is SNHLY, CDR2 FYNNEI, per germline. The trim removed 9 bases at V and 5 bases at J, leaving 12 bases unmatched. This CDR3 region has 15 residues. The CDR3 spells CASNTRQGAGTEAFF. Here the CDR3 DNA reads TGTGCCAGTAATACCCGACAGGGGGCGGGTACTGAAGCTTTCTTT.

This clone was found once. The CDR3 coding sequence is TGTGCCAGCAGCTTAGCGTATAGGGGGGATCAGCCCCAGCATTTT. Translating it yields CASSLAYRGDQPQHF. This chain links TRBV7-8 with TRBJ1-5, with D maybe TRBD1 (6 bases). Germline lookup yields CDR1 SGHVS and CDR2 FQNEAQ. V was clipped by 0 bases and J by 5 bases, with 11 bases between them. There are 15 residues in the CDR3.

This clone turned up a few times. The chain recombines TRBV5-1 with TRBJ2-2; D gene unclear. The CDR3 runs 15 residues. V was shortened by 4 bases and J by 0 bases, with 10 bases between the two germline ends. Per germline, CDR1 SGHRS and CDR2 YFSETQ. The CDR3: CASSPAATNTGELFF. CDR3 DNA: TGCGCCAGCAGCCCCGCGGCAACGAACACCGGGGAGCTGTTTTTT.

In DNA form, the CDR3 reads TGTGCCAGCAGCTTAGTTTTGCAGGGGGCTGGAGAGACCCAGTACTTC. Protein sequence: CASSLVLQGAGETQYF. The chain has TRBV11-2 and TRBJ2-5; 8 positions agree with TRBD1. Germline V lookup: CDR1 SGHAT, CDR2 FQNNGV. With V trimmed by 1 base and J by 4 bases, 8 bases remained unmatched. The CDR3 is 16 amino acids.

This chain connects TRBV30 to TRBJ1-5, with D tentatively TRBD1 (6 bases). CDR1 is GTSNPN, CDR2 SVGIG, per germline (reference sequence). The V end lost 2 bases, the J end lost 7 bases, and 12 bases lay between the germline ends. The CDR3 contains 13 residues. The CDR3 sequence: CAWSITGTQPQHF. CDR3 nucleotide sequence: TGTGCCTGGAGTATAACCGGGACACAGCCCCAGCATTTT.

V gene TRBV24-1 combines with J gene TRBJ1-1, with 9 bases lining up with TRBD1. The V and J ends lost 4 bases and 2 bases, in that order; junction bases with no gene match: 4. The germline gives CDR1 KGHDR, CDR2 SFDVKD. The CDR3 sequence is 15 residues long. As DNA, the CDR3 is TGTGCCACCAGTGACCCGACAGGGGGTAACACTGAAGCTTTCTTT. Its protein is CATSDPTGGNTEAFF.